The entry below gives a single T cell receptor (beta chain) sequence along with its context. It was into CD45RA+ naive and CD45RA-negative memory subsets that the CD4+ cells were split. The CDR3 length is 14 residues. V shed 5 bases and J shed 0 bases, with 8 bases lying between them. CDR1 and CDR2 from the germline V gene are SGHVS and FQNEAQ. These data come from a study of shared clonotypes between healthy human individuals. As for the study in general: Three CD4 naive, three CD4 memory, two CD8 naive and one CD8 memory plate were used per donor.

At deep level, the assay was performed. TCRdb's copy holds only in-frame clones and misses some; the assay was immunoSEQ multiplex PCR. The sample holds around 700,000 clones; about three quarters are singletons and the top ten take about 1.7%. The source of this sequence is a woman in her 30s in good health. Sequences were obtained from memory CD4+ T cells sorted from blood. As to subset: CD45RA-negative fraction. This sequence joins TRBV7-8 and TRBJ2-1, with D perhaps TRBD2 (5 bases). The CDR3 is CASSEGHSYNEQFF. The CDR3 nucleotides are TGTGCCAGCAGCGAGGGTCACTCCTACAATGAGCAGTTCTTC.